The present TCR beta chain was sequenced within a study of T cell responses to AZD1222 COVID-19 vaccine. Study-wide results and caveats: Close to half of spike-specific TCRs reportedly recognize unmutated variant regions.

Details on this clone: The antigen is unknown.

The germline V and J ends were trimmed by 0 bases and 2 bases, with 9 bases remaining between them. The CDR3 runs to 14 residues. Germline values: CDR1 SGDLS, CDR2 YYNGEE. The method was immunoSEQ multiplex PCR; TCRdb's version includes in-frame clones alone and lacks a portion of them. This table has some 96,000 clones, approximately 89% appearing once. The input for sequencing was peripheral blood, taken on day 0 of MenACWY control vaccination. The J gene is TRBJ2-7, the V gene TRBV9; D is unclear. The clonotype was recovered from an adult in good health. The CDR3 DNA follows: TGTGCCAGCAGCGTAGGTCAGCCCCCCTACGAGCAGTACTTC. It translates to CASSVGQPPYEQYF.